The 21 T cell receptor beta chains given below trace back to one sample, sequenced in a study of blood T cells in healthy people across ages. For the second PCR, which ran for 7 to 11 cycles, a sample-barcoded 5' primer and a J-beta primer mix were used. One entry per CDR3 protein results from TCRdb running MiXCR on the 5' RACE reads. This sample carries 550,000 to 650,000 distinct CDR3 sequences, approximately 30% of them seen once, and the ten largest clones take 15% to 18%. Material for sequencing was blood. The receptors were gathered from a woman older than 75 in good health.

This clonotype has at least ten counts. The chain has TRBV6-2 or TRBV6-3 and TRBJ2-2, with TRBD2 identical over 8 bases. The CDR3 runs to 16 residues. V shed 10 bases, J shed 0 bases, and the junction held 10 bases outside the gene matches. CDR1 MNHEY and CDR2 SVGEGT come from the germline V gene. The CDR3 here is CATGGGLAANTGELFF. For the CDR3, the DNA is TGTGCCACCGGGGGGGGCCTAGCGGCGAACACCGGGGAGCTGTTTTTT.

This clonotype was recorded many times. The CDR3 reads CASSYSVTGGLYNEQFF. DNA of the CDR3: TGTGCCAGCAGTTACTCGGTTACAGGGGGCTTATACAATGAGCAGTTCTTC. The V and J genes are TRBV6-6 and TRBJ2-1; 9 bases line up with TRBD1. V shed 0 bases, J shed 4 bases, and the junction held 7 bases outside the gene matches. The CDR3 extends over 17 amino acids. Germline CDR1 is MNHNY and CDR2 is SVGAGI (reference sequence).

The chain couples TRBV7-9 to TRBJ2-7, with no clear D. This CDR3 comprises 14 residues. Trimming removed 5 bases at V and 0 bases at J, with 11 bases between. CDR1 SEHNR and CDR2 FQNEAQ come from the germline V gene (reference sequence). The CDR3 region has the DNA TGTGCCAGCAGCGCCCCGCCGAGCTCCTACGAGCAGTACTTC. Translation gives CASSAPPSSYEQYF.

For the CDR3, the DNA is TGCGCCAGCAGCCCCGAGACAGGGGCACATCTTAACACTGAAGCTTTCTTT. Translating gives CASSPETGAHLNTEAFF. The chain is built from TRBV5-1 and TRBJ1-1; 8 bases are shared with TRBD1. Germline CDR1 reads SGHRS; CDR2 reads YFSETQ. The CDR3 contains 17 residues. Trimming at V came to 4 bases and at J to 2 bases, leaving 13 bases not matched to a gene. Filled out from reference TRBV5-1 and TRBJ1-1, the complete variable domain reads KAGVTQTPRYLIKTRGQQVTLSCSPISGHRSVSWYQQTPGQGLQFLFEYFSETQRNKGNFPGRFSGRQFSNSRSEMNVSTLELGDSALYLCASSPETGAHLNTEAFFGQGTRLTVV.

This clonotype was seen many times. The V call is TRBV6-5, the J call TRBJ1-1; tentatively, D is TRBD1 (5 bases). Trimming pared 6 bases from V and 3 bases from J, leaving 8 bases between. This CDR3 has 12 amino acids. CDR1 and CDR2 from the germline V gene are MNHEY and SVGAGI. CDR3 bases: TGTGCCAGCAGCCAGACAGACACTGAAGCTTTCTTT. Translating it yields CASSQTDTEAFF.

At least ten counts were recorded for this clonotype. V usage is TRBV7-2 and J usage is TRBJ1-5; D call uncertain. V was shortened by 1 base and J by 3 bases, with 10 bases between the two germline ends. Germline lookup yields CDR1 SGHTA and CDR2 FQGNSA. The CDR3 is 15 residues long. The CDR3 reads CASSLVTQTNQPQHF. DNA of the CDR3: TGTGCCAGCAGCTTAGTGACGCAGACCAATCAGCCCCAGCATTTT.

Note on this clonotype: Possible read error: a much larger clone is one base away. The genes are TRBV27 and TRBJ2-5, with a tentative D call TRBD1 (6 bases). The germline V and J ends were trimmed by 3 bases and 11 bases, with 19 bases remaining between them. The germline gives CDR1 MNHEY, CDR2 SMNVEV (reference sequence). The CDR3 runs 14 residues. For the CDR3, the DNA is TGTGCCAGCAGTTTGCAGGACAGATACAATGAGCAGTACTTC. Its protein product is CASSLQDRYNEQYF.

This clonotype occurred a few times. A much larger clonotype is one base distant, so this may be a read error. The chain couples TRBV7-2 to TRBJ2-5; the D gene is possibly TRBD1 (6 bases). The CDR3 totals 13 residues. The germline CDR1 and CDR2 sequences are SGHTA and FQGNSA. V shed 8 bases and J shed 11 bases, with 21 bases lying between them. CDR3 in amino acids: CASYDEGTRWQYF. In nucleotides, the CDR3 is TGTGCCAGCTACGACGAGGGGACAAGATGGCAGTACTTC.

A note on this clonotype: Possible read error: a much larger clone is one base away. The chain combines TRBV20-1 with TRBJ2-1, with D possibly TRBD2 on 5 matching bases. The CDR3 is 12 amino acids. Germline assignment: CDR1 DFQATT and CDR2 SNEGSKA (reference sequence). CDR3 loop: CSTRRPYNEQFF. For the CDR3, the DNA is TGCAGTACTAGGCGGCCTTACAATGAGCAGTTCTTC.

This clonotype was picked up many times. The chain is built from TRBV6-1 and TRBJ1-5; the match to TRBD1 covers 7 bases. The CDR3 extends over 16 amino acids. Trimming took 4 bases from V and 0 from J; bases not matched to a gene: 6. Germline V gene data show CDR1 as MNHNS and CDR2 as SASEGT. The CDR3 DNA follows: TGTGCCAGCAGTGGTTCGGGACAGATTAGCAATCAGCCCCAGCATTTT. Its translation is CASSGSGQISNQPQHF.

The table lists this clonotype with a few counts. This chain links TRBV11-2 with TRBJ2-7; TRBD2 agrees at 8 bases. CDR3 size: 16 residues. J lost 1 base, V lost 1 base, and 6 bases had no gene match. Germline loops: CDR1 SGHAT, CDR2 FQNNGV. The CDR3 nucleotides are TGTGCCAGCAGCTTAGGCAGCGGGGGAGCTTCCTACGAGCAGTACTTC. Protein product: CASSLGSGGASYEQYF.

This clonotype showed up just a few times. This chain connects TRBV7-2 to TRBJ1-1; 8 bases match TRBD1. Germline V gene lookup returns CDR1 SGHTA and CDR2 FQGNSA. CDR3 size: 17 residues. Trimming at V came to 1 base and at J to 4 bases, leaving 11 bases not matched to a gene. The CDR3, as DNA: TGTGCCAGCAGCTTAGAGGGGCCAGGGGGCGGTGGCACTGAAGCTTTCTTT. Protein sequence: CASSLEGPGGGGTEAFF.

This clonotype was counted between two and nine times. A much larger clone lies one base from this, so it may be a read error. This chain connects TRBV5-6 to TRBJ2-1; 8 bases align to TRBD1. The CDR3 sequence is 13 residues long. V was clipped by 2 bases and J by 13 bases; unmatched bases: 8. Per germline, CDR1 SGHDT and CDR2 YYEEEE. CDR3 nucleotide sequence: TGTGCCAGCAGCTTACCGACAGGGGAGACCCAGTTCTTC. Translating gives CASSLPTGETQFF.

The chain has TRBV6-1 and TRBJ1-6; D is ambiguous. This CDR3 is 16 amino acids long. Deletions cut 2 bases from V and 7 bases from J, with 15 bases between. Germline CDR1 is MNHNS and CDR2 is SASEGT. The CDR3 loop reads CASSEIGSALNSPLHF. In DNA form, the CDR3 reads TGTGCCAGCAGTGAAATTGGCTCGGCGCTGAATTCACCCCTCCACTTT.

The genes are TRBV28 and TRBJ2-5, with a weak D call TRBD2 (5 bases). Trimming removed 3 bases at V and 7 bases at J, with 15 bases between. The CDR3 sequence is 14 residues long. The germline gives CDR1 MDHEN, CDR2 SYDVKM. CDR3 loop: CASSLSLPRATQYF. The CDR3 DNA is TGTGCCAGCAGTTTGTCCCTGCCGCGGGCGACCCAGTACTTC. Based on the CDR3 plus reference TRBV28 and TRBJ2-5, the full variable domain is DVKVTQSSRYLVKRTGEKVFLECVQDMDHENMFWYRQDPGLGLRLIYFSYDVKMKEKGDIPEGYSVSREKKERFSLILESASTNQTSMYLCASSLSLPRATQYFGPGTRLLVL.

The V and J genes are TRBV9 and TRBJ2-4; a weak D match, TRBD2 (7 bases). CDR3 length: 15 residues. V was clipped by 0 bases and J by 2 bases, with 9 bases between them. CDR1 and CDR2 from the germline V gene are SGDLS and YYNGEE. Here the CDR3 reads CASSVGGGPKNIQYF. The CDR3, as DNA: TGTGCCAGCAGCGTAGGGGGGGGGCCCAAAAACATTCAGTACTTC.

Of note for this clonotype: A read error is possible here, since a much larger clone lies one base away. CDR3 loop: CASSSGTPNYGYTF. DNA for the CDR3: TGTGCCAGCAGCTCCGGGACACCGAACTATGGCTACACCTTC. The rearrangement uses TRBV5-6 and TRBJ1-2; weak D call: TRBD1 (6 bases). The CDR3 consists of 14 residues. The germline CDR1 and CDR2 sequences are SGHDT and YYEEEE. V gave up 3 bases and J gave up 2 bases, with 11 bases separating them.

Notes on this clonotype: A read error may be the cause here, since a much bigger clone is one base away. V is TRBV19 and J is TRBJ2-5; a possible D gene is TRBD1 (5 bases). TRBJ2-4 matches the DNA end more closely, so the J call is doubtful. The CDR3 has 15 residues. Germline CDR1 LNHDA, CDR2 SQIVND (reference sequence). Here the CDR3 DNA reads TGTGTCAGTAGTAGATCAGGGATGAGGCAGAACATTCAGTACTTC. As protein: CVSSRSGMRQNIQYF.

J is TRBJ1-5 and V is TRBV20-1; D gene uncertain. This CDR3 region has 14 residues. The V gene lost 3 bases and the J gene lost 0 bases, with 9 bases spanning the gap. Germline lookup yields CDR1 DFQATT and CDR2 SNEGSKA (reference sequence). The CDR3 nucleotides read TGCAGTGCTAGGTCCGGCTATAGCAATCAGCCCCAGCATTTT. Translation: CSARSGYSNQPQHF.

The V and J genes are TRBV20-1 and TRBJ2-4; a possible D gene is TRBD2 (5 bases). Near its end, the DNA agrees better with TRBJ2-7, so the J call may be wrong. The CDR3 consists of 14 residues. CDR1 and CDR2 (germline): DFQATT, SNEGSKA (reference sequence). CDR3 nucleotides: TGCAGTGCTCTCGTCCGGGGAGAAGGCTGCGAGCAGTACTTC. Residues: CSALVRGEGCEQYF.

This chain joins TRBV6-6 and TRBJ2-2; 12 nucleotides agree with TRBD2. V dropped 5 bases and J dropped 6; count of bases not matched to a gene: 7. Germline-derived CDR1 and CDR2 are MNHNY and SVGAGI (reference sequence). The CDR3 length is 16 residues. This CDR3 reads CASSRLAGVPPGELFF. The CDR3 nucleotides are TGTGCCAGCAGTCGACTAGCGGGGGTCCCTCCCGGGGAGCTGTTTTTT.